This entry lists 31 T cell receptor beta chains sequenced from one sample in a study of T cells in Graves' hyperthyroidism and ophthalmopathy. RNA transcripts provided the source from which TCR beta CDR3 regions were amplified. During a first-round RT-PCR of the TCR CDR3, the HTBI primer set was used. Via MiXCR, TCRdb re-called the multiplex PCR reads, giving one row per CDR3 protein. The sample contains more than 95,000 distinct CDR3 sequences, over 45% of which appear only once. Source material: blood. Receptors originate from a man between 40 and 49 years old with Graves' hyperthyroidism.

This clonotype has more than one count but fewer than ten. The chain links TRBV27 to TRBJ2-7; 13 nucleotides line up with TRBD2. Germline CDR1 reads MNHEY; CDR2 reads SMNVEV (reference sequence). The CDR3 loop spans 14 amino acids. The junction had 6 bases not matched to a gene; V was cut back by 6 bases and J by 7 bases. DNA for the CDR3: TGTGCCAGCAGGGGACTAGCGGGAAATGGGGAGCAGTACTTC. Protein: CASRGLAGNGEQYF.

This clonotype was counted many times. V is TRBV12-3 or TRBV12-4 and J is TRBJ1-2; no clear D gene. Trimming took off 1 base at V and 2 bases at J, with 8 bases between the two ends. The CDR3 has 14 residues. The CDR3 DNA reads TGTGCCAGCAGTTTAGGACCCCAGAACTATGGCTACACCTTC. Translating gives CASSLGPQNYGYTF.

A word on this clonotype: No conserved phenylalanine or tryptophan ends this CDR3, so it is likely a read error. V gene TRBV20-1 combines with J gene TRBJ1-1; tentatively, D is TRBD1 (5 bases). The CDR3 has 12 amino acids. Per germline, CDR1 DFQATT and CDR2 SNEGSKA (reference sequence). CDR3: CSASRENTEAFL. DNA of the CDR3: TGCAGTGCTAGCAGGGAGAACACGGAAGCTTTCCTT.

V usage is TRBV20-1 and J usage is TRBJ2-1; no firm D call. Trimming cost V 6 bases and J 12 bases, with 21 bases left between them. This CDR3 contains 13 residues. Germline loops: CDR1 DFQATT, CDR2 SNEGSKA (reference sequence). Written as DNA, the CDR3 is TGCAGTGCCCCTCGGCAGGCCGGATATACGCAGTTCTTC. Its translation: CSAPRQAGYTQFF.

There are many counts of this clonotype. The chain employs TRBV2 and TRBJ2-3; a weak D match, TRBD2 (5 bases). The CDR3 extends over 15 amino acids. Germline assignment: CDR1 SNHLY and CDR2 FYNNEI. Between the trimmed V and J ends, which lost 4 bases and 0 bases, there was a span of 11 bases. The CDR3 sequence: CASSVSRVSTDTQYF. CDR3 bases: TGTGCCAGCAGTGTATCGCGGGTTAGCACAGATACGCAGTATTTT.

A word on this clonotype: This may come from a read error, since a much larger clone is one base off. CDR3 loop: CASSLARSLYYNGQFF. The CDR3 nucleotides read TGTGCCAGCAGCCTGGCCAGGAGTCTCTATTACAATGGGCAGTTCTTC. The chain joins TRBV11-1 to TRBJ2-1; D call uncertain. The CDR3 is 16 residues long. Germline V gene lookup returns CDR1 SGHAT and CDR2 FQDESV (reference sequence).

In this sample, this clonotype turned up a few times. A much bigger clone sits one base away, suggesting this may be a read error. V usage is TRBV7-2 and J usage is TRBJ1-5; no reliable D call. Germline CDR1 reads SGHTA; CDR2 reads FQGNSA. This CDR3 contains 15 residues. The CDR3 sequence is CAGSLDGWGSQPQHF. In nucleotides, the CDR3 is TGTGCCGGCAGCTTAGACGGTTGGGGTAGTCAGCCCCAGCATTTT. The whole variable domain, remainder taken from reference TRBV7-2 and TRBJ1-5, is GAGVSQSPSNKVTEKGKDVELRCDPISGHTALYWYRQSLGQGLEFLIYFQGNSAPDKSGLPSDRFSAERTGGSVSTLTIQRTQQEDSAVYLCAGSLDGWGSQPQHFGDGTRLSIL.

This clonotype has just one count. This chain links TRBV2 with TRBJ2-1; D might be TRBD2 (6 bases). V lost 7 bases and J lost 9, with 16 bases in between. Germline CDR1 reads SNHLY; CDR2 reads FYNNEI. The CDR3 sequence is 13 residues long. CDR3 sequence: CASNRLVAIEQFF. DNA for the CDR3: TGTGCCAGCAACCGACTAGTGGCGATTGAGCAGTTCTTC. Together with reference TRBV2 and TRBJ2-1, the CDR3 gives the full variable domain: EPEVTQTPSHQVTQMGQEVILRCVPISNHLYFYWYRQILGQKVEFLVSFYNNEISEKSEIFDDQFSVERPDGSNFTLKIRSTKLEDSAMYFCASNRLVAIEQFFGPGTRLTVL.

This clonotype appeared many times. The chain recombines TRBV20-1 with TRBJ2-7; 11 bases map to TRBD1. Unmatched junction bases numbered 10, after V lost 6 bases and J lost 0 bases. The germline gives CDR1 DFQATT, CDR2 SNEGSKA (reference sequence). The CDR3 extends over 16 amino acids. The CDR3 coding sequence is TGCAGTGCCCTAAATCCGGGACAGGGGGTCTCCTACGAGCAGTACTTC. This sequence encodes CSALNPGQGVSYEQYF.

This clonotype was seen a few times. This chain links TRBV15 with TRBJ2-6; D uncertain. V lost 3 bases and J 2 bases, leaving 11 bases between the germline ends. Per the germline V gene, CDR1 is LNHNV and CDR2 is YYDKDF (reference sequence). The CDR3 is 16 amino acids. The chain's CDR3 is CATSSDWWAGANVLTF. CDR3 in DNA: TGTGCCACCAGCAGCGATTGGTGGGCTGGGGCCAACGTCCTGACTTTC.

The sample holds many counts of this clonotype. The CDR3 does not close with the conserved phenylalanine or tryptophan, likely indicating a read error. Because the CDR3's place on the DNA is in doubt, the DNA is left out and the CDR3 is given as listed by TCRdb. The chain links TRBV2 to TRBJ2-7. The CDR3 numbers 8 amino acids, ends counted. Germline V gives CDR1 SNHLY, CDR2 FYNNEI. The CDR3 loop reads CASSEVGK.

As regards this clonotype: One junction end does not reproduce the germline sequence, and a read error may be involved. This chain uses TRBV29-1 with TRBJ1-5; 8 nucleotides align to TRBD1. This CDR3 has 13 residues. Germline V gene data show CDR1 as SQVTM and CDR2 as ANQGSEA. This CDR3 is CSVDRGSNQPQHF. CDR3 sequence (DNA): TGCAGTGTTGACAGGGGAAGCAATCAGCCCCAGCATTTT. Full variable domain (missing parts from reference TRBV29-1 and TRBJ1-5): SAVISQKPSRDICQRGTSLTIQCQVDSQVTMMFWYRQQPGQSLTLIATANQGSEATYESGFVIDKFPISRPNLTFSTLTVSNMSPEDSSIYLCSVDRGSNQPQHFGDGTRLSIL.

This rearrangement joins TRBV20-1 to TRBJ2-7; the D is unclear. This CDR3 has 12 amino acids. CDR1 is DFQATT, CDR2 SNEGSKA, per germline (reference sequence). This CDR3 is CRPGGGSYEQYF. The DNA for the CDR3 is TGCAGGCCAGGTGGCGGCTCCTACGAGCAGTACTTC.

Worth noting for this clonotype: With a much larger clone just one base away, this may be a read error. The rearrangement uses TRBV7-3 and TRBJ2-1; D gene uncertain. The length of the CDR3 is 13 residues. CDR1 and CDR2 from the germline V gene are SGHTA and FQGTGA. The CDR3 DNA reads TGTGCCAGCAGTTACTGGGCTGACAATGAGCAGCTCTTC. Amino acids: CASSYWADNEQLF. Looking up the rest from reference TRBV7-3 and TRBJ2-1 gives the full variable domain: GAGVSQTPSNKVTEKGKYVELRCDPISGHTALYWYRQSLGQGPEFLIYFQGTGAADDSGLPNDRFFAVRPEGSVSTLKIQRTERGDSAVYLCASSYWADNEQLFGPGTRLTVL.

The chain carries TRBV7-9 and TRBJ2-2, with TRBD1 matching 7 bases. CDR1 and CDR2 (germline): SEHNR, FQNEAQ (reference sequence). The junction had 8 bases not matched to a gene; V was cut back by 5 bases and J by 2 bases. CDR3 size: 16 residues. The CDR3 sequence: CASSPSGTANTGELFF. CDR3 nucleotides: TGTGCCAGCAGCCCATCCGGGACAGCTAACACCGGGGAGCTGTTTTTT.

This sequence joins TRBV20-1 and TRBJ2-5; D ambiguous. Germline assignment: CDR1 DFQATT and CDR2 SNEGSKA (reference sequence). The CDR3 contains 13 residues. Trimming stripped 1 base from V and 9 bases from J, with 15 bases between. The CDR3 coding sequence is TGCAGTGCTAGAGGAGTTAGCAATCAGCCCCAGTACTTC. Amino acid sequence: CSARGVSNQPQYF.

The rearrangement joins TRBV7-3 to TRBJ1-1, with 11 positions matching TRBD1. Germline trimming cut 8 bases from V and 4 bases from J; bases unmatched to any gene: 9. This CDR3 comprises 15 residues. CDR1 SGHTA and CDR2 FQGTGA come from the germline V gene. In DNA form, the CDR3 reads TGTGCCAGCGTTGATGGACAGGGGGCGACCACTGAAGCTTTCTTT. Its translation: CASVDGQGATTEAFF.

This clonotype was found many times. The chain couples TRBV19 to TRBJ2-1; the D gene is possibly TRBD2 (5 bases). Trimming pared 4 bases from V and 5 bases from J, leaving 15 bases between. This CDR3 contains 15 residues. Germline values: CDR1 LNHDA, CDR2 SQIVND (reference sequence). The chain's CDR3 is CASSTLVRVDNEQFF. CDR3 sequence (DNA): TGTGCCAGTAGTACCCTCGTGCGGGTCGACAATGAGCAGTTCTTC.

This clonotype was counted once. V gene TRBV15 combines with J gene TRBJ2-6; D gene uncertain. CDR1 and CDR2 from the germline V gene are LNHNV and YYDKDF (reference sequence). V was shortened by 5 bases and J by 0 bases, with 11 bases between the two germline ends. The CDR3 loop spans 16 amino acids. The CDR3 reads CATSGTSSSGANVLTF. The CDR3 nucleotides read TGTGCCACCAGCGGAACAAGTAGCTCTGGGGCCAACGTCCTGACTTTC.

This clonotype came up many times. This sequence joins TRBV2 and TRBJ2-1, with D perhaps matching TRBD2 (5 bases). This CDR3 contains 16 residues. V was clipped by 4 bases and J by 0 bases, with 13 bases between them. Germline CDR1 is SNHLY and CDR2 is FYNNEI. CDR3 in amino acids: CASSVSPGVSYNEQFF. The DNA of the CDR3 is TGTGCCAGCAGTGTCTCCCCCGGGGTCTCCTACAATGAGCAGTTCTTC.

The CDR3 region has the DNA TGCAGTGCCGGTCGGCAGACTTTTGGACTGTTTTTT. Its translation: CSAGRQTFGLFF. The genes are TRBV20-1 and TRBJ1-4; unclear D gene. The CDR3 is made up of 12 amino acids. Germline-derived CDR1 and CDR2 are DFQATT and SNEGSKA (reference sequence). V was cut by 6 bases and J by 13 bases, with 18 bases left in between.

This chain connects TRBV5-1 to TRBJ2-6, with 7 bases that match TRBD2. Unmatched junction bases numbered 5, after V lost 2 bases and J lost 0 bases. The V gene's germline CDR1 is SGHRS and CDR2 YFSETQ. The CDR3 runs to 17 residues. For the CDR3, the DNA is TGCGCCAGCAGCTTAAGGGAGGGACTCTCTGGGGCCAACGTCCTGACTTTC. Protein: CASSLREGLSGANVLTF.

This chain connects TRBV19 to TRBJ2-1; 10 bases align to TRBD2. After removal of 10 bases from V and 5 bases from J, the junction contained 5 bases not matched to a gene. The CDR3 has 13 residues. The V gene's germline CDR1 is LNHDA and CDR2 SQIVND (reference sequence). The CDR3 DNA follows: TGTGCCACCTCTAGCGGGGGCCACAATGAGCAGTTCTTC. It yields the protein CATSSGGHNEQFF.

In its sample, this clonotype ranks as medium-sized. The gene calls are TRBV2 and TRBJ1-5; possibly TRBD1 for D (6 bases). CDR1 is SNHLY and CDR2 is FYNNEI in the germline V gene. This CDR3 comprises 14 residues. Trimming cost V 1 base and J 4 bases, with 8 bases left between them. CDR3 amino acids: CASSEGTANQPQHF. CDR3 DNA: TGTGCCAGCAGTGAAGGGACAGCTAATCAGCCCCAGCATTTT.

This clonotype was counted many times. For the CDR3, the DNA is TGTGCCAGCAGTTACGAGGATCGGACCACCGGGGAGCTGTTTTTT. It is translated as CASSYEDRTTGELFF. The chain has TRBV6-5 and TRBJ2-2; D is unresolved. This CDR3 contains 15 residues. Germline V gives CDR1 MNHEY, CDR2 SVGAGI. V was cut by 2 bases and J by 4 bases, with 11 bases left in between.

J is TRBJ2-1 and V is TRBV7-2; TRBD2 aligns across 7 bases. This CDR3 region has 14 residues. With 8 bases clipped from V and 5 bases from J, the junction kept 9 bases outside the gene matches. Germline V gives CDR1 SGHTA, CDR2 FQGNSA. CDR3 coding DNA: TGTGCCAGCTCACCGGCTAGCGGAGACAATGAGCAGTTCTTC. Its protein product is CASSPASGDNEQFF.

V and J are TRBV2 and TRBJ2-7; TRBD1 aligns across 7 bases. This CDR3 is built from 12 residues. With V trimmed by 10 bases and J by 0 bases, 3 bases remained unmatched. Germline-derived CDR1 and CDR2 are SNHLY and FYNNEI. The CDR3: CAIRDSSYEQYF. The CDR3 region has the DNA TGTGCCATCCGGGACAGCTCCTACGAGCAGTACTTC.

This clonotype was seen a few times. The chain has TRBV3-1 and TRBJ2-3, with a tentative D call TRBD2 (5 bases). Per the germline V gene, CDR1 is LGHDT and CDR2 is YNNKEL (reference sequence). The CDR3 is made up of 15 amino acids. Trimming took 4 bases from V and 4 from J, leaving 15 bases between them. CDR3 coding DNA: TGTGCCAGCAGCCCTCACGTTAGCGTCGCAGATACGCAGTATTTT. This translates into CASSPHVSVADTQYF.

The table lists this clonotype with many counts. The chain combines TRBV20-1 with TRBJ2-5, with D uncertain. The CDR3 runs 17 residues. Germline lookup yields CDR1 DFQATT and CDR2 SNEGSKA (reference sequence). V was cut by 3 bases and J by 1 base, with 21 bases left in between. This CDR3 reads CSASPTLEPFTQETQYF. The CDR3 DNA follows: TGCAGTGCTAGCCCTACTCTAGAGCCCTTTACCCAAGAGACCCAGTACTTC.

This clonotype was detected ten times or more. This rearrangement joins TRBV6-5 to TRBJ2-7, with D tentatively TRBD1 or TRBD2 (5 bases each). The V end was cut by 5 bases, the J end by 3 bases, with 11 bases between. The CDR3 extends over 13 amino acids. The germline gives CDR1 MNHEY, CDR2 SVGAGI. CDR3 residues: CASSLRDGYEQYF. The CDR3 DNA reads TGTGCCAGCAGTCTACGGGACGGCTACGAGCAGTACTTC.

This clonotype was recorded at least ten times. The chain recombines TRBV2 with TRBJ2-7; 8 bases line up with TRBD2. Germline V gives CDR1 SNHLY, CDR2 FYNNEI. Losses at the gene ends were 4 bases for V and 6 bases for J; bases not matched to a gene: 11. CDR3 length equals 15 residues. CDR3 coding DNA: TGTGCCAGCAGTGTTATGGACTTACGGGAGGGCGAGCAGTACTTC. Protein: CASSVMDLREGEQYF.